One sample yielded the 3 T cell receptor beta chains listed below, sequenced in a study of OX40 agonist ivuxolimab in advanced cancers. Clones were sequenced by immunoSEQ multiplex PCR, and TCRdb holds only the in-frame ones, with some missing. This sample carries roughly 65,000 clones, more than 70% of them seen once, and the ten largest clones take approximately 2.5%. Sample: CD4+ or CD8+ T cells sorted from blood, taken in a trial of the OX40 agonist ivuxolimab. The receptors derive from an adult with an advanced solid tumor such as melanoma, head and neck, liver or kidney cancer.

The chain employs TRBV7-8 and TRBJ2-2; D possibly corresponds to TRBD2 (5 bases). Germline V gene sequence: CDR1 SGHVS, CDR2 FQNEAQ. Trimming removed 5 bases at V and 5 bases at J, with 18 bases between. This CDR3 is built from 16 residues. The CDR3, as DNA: TGTGCCAGCAGCCAAAGCGGCTCACGAGATACCGGGGAGCTGTTTTTT. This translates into CASSQSGSRDTGELFF.

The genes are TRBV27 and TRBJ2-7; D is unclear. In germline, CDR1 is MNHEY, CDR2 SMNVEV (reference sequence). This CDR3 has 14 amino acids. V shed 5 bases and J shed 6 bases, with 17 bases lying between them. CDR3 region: CASSPRTQSLEQYF. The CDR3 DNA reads TGTGCCAGCAGTCCGCGGACCCAAAGTCTCGAGCAGTACTTC.

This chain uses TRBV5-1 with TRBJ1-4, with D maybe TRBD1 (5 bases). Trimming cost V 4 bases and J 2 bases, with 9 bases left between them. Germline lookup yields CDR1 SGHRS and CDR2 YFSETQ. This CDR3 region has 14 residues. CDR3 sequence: CASSQTVTNEKLFF. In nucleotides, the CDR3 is TGCGCCAGCAGCCAGACAGTTACTAATGAAAAACTGTTTTTT.